This TCR beta chain appears in the sequencing data of a study of T cell repertoires in cytomegalovirus infection. The wider study: Well-studied HLA-B-restricted CMV epitopes were used in the study alongside recently identified HLA-C-restricted ones.

CDR3 size: 12 residues. Germline CDR1 SGHNT, CDR2 YYREEE (reference sequence). The V end was cut by 9 bases, the J end by 0 bases, with 7 bases between. For this clonotype: Its cognate antigen is unknown.

TCRdb recomputed calls from the reads with MiXCR, one row per CDR3 protein. The sample has 900,000 to 950,000 distinct CDR3 sequences; around 31% are singletons. Specimen: cultured CD8+ T cells from PBMCs, collected from culture after CMV antigen stimulation. The receptor was isolated from a human donor in good health (CMV status not recorded). Some clones in this sample may be carry-over from other donors' samples. This rearrangement joins TRBV5-4 to TRBJ2-1; D gene uncertain. The CDR3 DNA follows: TGTGCCACCACGAGCTCCTACAATGAGCAGTTCTTC. Amino acids: CATTSSYNEQFF.